The entry below gives a single T cell receptor (beta chain) sequence along with its context. The antigen remains undetermined. TCRdb passed the PCR reads through MiXCR, listing each CDR3 protein once. The sample lists roughly 30,000 distinct CDR3 sequences, around 50% occurring once. CDR3 length: 17 residues. Germline values: CDR1 SGHTA, CDR2 FQGNSA. The V segment lost 4 bases and the J segment 5 bases; nucleotides outside the gene matches: 13. The data originate from a study of esophageal squamous cell carcinoma under preoperative chemotherapy. Study-wide context: Both tumor-infiltrating lymphocytes and peripheral blood T cells were profiled.

General study points: Tumor-infiltrating lymphocytes showed no significant post-chemotherapy TCR diversity increase, unlike peripheral T cells. Post-treatment tumor-infiltrating lymphocytes appeared partly derived from peripheral T cells migrating into the tumor.

Stated time point: before preoperative PTX-NDP chemotherapy. Patients received paclitaxel-nedaplatin as preoperative chemotherapy before surgery. Sampling was done from a patient given preoperative chemotherapy. The J gene is TRBJ2-4, the V gene TRBV7-2; TRBD2 agrees at 8 bases. This receptor was taken from a human donor with esophageal squamous cell carcinoma. The donor label of this sample is uncertain. The CDR3 protein is CASSSGVAGGAQNIQYF. CDR3 coding DNA: TGTGCCAGCAGCTCAGGTGTCGCGGGGGGCGCCCAAAACATTCAGTACTTC.